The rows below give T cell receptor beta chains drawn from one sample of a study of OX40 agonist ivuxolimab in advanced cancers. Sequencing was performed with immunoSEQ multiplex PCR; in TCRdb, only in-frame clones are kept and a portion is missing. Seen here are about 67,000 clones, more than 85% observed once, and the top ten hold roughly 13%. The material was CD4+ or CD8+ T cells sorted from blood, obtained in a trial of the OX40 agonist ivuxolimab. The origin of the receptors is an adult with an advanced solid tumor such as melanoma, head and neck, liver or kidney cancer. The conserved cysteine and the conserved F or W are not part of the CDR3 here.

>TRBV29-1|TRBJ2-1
SVEDGRGGSYNEQF
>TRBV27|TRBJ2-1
ASSFGTSGVYNEQF
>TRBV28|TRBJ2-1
ASSLIAGTYNEQF
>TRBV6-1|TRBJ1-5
ASTGQNYNQPQH
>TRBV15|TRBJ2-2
ATSREGDRHHTGELF
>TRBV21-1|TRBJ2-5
ASSERKGRTPVETQY
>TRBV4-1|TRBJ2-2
ASSQSDRNTGELF
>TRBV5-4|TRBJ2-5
ASSLETHDGGETQY
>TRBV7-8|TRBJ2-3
ASSLVLGPDTDTQY
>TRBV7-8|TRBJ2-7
ASSTPGLAAFIPYEQY
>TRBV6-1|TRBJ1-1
ASFEWPTVEAF
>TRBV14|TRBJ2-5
ASSQSLGARETQY
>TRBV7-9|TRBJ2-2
ASSPQPGLAGGDTGELF
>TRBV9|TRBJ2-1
ASSVDIGEYNEQF
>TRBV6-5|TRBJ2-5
ASRGIYQETQY
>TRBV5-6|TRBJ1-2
ASRKNQGHGYT
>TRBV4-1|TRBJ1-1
ASSPTDRATEAF
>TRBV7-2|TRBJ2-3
ASSHRGLLDTQY
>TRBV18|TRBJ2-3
ASSPPRTSGRNGWLDTQY
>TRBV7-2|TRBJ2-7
ASSLPSGNSYEQY
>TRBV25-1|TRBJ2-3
ASSDWGLETSDTQY
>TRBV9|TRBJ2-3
ASSFGTRTSTDTQY
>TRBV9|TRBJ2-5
ASSVQGAGETQY
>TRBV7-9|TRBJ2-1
ASWSGYEQF
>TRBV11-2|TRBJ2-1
ASSSGLAEQF
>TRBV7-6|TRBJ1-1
ASSLNVYQNTEAF
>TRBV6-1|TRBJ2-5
ASSYGETQY
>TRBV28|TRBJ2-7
ASRGGNEQY
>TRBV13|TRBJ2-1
ASSLESRDRGVNEQF
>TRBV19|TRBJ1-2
ASSYGTNDYGYT
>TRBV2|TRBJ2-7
ASRSRMYEQY
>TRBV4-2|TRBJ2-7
ASSQDSGSPYEQY
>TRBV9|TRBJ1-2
ASSEGTGGEANYGYT
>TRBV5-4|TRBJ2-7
ASSPIEQY
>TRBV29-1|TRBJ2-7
SVDGDRDAYEQY
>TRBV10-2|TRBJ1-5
ASSESLMGNNQPQH
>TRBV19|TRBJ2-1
ASKLAGTTYNEQF
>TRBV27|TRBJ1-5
ASSLSVARDQPQH
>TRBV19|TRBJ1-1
ASTETAMNTEAF
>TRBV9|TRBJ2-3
ASSAQLRESTDTQY
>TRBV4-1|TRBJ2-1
ASSQDIGPSGRAGNEQF
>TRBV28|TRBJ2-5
ASSLYLARKETQY
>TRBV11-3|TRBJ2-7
ASSSGTSGRAFWGEQY
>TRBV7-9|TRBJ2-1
ASSAPQVNEQF
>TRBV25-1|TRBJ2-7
ASRGPPGGAYEQY
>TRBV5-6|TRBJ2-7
ASSRVYDEQY
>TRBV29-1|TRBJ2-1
SVEEAGHHDYEQF